This T cell receptor beta chain was sequenced for a study of T cell responses to AZD1222 COVID-19 vaccine. Study-wide points: The study found vaccine-associated CD4 TCRs spanning spike, dominant at 160-218 and 743-854. Of spike-specific TCRs, nearly half reportedly target regions left unmutated in variants. Repertoire collection took place solely once the T cell response had peaked. Most donors were white British, females outnumbered males, and clonal diversity was possibly underestimated.

The data were produced by immunoSEQ multiplex PCR, yet TCRdb's version contains in-frame clones alone and is incomplete. The table lists 100,000 to 120,000 clones, around 90% of them singletons. In this sample, this clone turned up a few times. Its antigen remains unidentified. The CDR3 covers 15 residues. The V and J ends lost 3 bases and 5 bases, in that order; junction bases with no gene match: 7. Germline V CDR1 and CDR2: SGHTA, FQGTGA. The chain employs TRBV7-3 and TRBJ2-5, with 9 bases lining up with TRBD1. Sample: peripheral blood, taken 28 days after the second AZD1222 dose. This TCR was sampled from an adult who received the AZD1222 COVID-19 vaccine. This chain's CDR3 is CASSFSGQGRETQYF. In DNA, the CDR3 is TGTGCCAGCAGCTTCTCTGGACAGGGGAGGGAGACCCAGTACTTC.